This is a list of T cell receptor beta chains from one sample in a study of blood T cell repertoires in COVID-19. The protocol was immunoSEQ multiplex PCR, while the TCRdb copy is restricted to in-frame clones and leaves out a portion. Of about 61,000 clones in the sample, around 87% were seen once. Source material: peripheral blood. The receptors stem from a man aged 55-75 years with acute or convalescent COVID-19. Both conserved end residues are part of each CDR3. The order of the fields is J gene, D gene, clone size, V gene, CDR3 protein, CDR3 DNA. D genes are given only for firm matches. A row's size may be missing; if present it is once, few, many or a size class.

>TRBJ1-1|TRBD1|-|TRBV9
CASSEGQGARTEAFF
TGTGCCAGCAGCGAGGGACAGGGGGCTAGGACTGAAGCTTTCTTT
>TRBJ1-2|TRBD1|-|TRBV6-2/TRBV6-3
CASSPPGTGTLRGYTF
TGTGCCAGCAGTCCCCCCGGGACAGGGACCCTTCGAGGCTACACCTTC
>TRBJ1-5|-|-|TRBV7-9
CASSLQGNNQPQHF
TGTGCCAGCAGCTTACAGGGGAACAATCAGCCCCAGCATTTT
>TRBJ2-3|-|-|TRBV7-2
CASSLVPSDTQYF
TGTGCCAGCAGCTTAGTCCCATCAGATACGCAGTATTTT
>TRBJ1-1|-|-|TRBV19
CASRPWGGTEAFF
TGTGCCAGTAGGCCCTGGGGGGGCACTGAAGCTTTCTTT
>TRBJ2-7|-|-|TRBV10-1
CASSGVSYEQYF
TGCGCCAGCAGCGGGGTCTCCTACGAGCAGTACTTC
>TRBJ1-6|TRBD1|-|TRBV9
CASSFTGEGSPLHF
TGTGCCAGCAGCTTCACAGGGGAAGGATCACCCCTCCACTTT
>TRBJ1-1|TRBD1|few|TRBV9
CASSAALGQGGNTEAFF
TGTGCCAGCAGCGCGGCGCTTGGACAGGGGGGGAACACTGAAGCTTTCTTT
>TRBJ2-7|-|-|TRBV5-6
CASNSGGPNGEQYF
TGTGCCAGCAACTCAGGGGGGCCGAATGGGGAGCAGTACTTC
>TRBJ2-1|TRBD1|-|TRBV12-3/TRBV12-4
CATQDRVDNEQFF
TGTGCCACCCAGGACAGGGTCGACAATGAGCAGTTCTTC
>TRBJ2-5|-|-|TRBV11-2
CASSLGFREDETQYF
TGTGCCAGCAGCTTAGGGTTCAGGGAGGATGAGACCCAGTACTTC
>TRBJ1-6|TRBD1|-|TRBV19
CASSRPGTGGDSPLHF
TGTGCCAGTAGTAGACCCGGGACAGGGGGAGATTCACCCCTCCACTTT
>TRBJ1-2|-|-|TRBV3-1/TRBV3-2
CASSQSPQDTDRNGYTF
TGTGCCAGCAGCCAATCCCCACAGGACACGGATCGGAATGGCTACACCTTC
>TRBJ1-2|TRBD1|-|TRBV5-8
CASSYRGANYGYTF
TGTGCCAGCAGCTACAGGGGAGCCAACTATGGCTACACCTTC
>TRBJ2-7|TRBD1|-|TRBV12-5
CASGLGGTGGASYEQYF
TGTGCTAGTGGTTTGGGCGGGACAGGGGGCGCCTCCTACGAGCAGTACTTC
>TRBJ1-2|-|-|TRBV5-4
CASSAGAGDYGYTF
TGTGCCAGCAGCGCGGGGGCAGGGGACTATGGCTACACCTTC
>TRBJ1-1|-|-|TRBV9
CASSVEQGIDTEAFF
TGTGCCAGCAGCGTAGAACAGGGAATTGATACTGAAGCTTTCTTT
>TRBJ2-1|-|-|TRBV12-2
CASRFGLAGGSSYNEQFF
TGTGCAAGTCGCTTCGGACTAGCGGGGGGTAGCTCCTACAATGAGCAGTTCTTC
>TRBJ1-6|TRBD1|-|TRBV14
CASSQTGGGDSPLHF
TGTGCCAGCAGCCAGACAGGGGGCGGGGATTCACCCCTCCACTTT
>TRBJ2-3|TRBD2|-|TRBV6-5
CASSFRLAGGKDTQYF
TGTGCCAGCAGTTTCCGACTAGCGGGAGGGAAAGATACGCAGTATTTT
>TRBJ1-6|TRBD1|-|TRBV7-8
CASSLAVTGGNSPLHF
TGTGCCAGCAGCTTAGCGGTGACAGGGGGAAATTCACCCCTCCACTTT
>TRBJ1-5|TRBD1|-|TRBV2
CASRGQGGSNQPQHF
TGTGCCAGCAGGGGACAGGGCGGTAGCAATCAGCCCCAGCATTTT
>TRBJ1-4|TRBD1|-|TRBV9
CASSAQGTTNEKLFF
TGTGCCAGCAGCGCACAGGGGACAACTAATGAAAAACTGTTTTTT
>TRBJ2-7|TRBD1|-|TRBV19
CASSQPGQQNEQYF
TGTGCCAGTAGTCAGCCGGGACAGCAGAACGAGCAGTACTTC
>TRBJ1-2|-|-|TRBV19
CASSTPTVRGYTF
TGTGCCAGTAGTACCCCGACAGTGAGAGGCTACACCTTC
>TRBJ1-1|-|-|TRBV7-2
CASSSTQGIGAFF
TGTGCCAGCAGCTCCACACAGGGTATTGGGGCTTTCTTT
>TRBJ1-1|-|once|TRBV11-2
CASRFGGLNTEAFF
TGTGCCAGCAGGTTTGGGGGGTTGAACACTGAAGCTTTCTTT
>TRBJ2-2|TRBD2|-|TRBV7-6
CASSISGGMFTGELFF
TGTGCCAGCAGCATTAGCGGGGGAATGTTCACCGGGGAGCTGTTTTTT
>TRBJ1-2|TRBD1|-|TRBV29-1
CSLGDRAYGYTF
TGCAGCTTAGGGGACAGAGCCTATGGCTACACCTTC
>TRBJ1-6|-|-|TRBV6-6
CASSPREGLRVSLHSPLHF
TGTGCCAGCAGTCCCCGGGAAGGCTTGAGGGTCTCCCTCCATTCACCCCTCCACTTT
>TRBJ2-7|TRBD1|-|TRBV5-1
CASSYGGTGSYEQYF
TGCGCCAGCAGCTACGGAGGGACAGGATCCTACGAGCAGTACTTC
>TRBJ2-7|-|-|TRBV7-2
CASSLREGSNEQYF
TGTGCCAGCAGCTTAAGAGAGGGTAGCAACGAGCAGTACTTC
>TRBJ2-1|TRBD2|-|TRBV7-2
CASSPQGLAGPEQFF
TGTGCCAGCAGCCCCCAGGGACTAGCGGGGCCTGAGCAGTTCTTC
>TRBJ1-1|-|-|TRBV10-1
CASSRVFTEAFF
TGCGCCAGCAGCCGGGTTTTTACTGAAGCTTTCTTT
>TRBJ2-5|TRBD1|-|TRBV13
CASSLEGQGARETQYF
TGTGCCAGCAGCTTGGAGGGACAGGGGGCGCGGGAGACCCAGTACTTC
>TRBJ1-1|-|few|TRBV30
CAWSRGGETEAFF
TGTGCCTGGAGTAGGGGGGGGGAAACTGAAGCTTTCTTT
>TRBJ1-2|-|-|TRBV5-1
CASSSSSIYGYTF
TGCGCCAGCAGCTCGTCGAGTATCTATGGCTACACCTTC
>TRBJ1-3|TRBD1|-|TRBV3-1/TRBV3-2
CASNRKGAGDTIYF
TGTGCCAGCAACAGGAAGGGGGCGGGCGACACCATATATTTT
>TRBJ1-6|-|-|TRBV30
CAWSVPGIRNSPLHF
TGTGCCTGGAGTGTTCCGGGAATTAGGAATTCACCCCTCCACTTT
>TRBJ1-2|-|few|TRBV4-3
CASSQEAGGFYGYTF
TGCGCCAGCAGCCAAGAGGCGGGCGGTTTCTATGGCTACACCTTC
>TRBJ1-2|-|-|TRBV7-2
CASSLDRGSSNYGYTF
TGTGCCAGCAGCTTAGATAGGGGCAGTTCTAACTATGGCTACACCTTC
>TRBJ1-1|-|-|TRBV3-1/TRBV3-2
CASSPPRTVNTEAFF
TGTGCCAGCAGCCCACCAAGGACAGTGAACACTGAAGCTTTCTTT
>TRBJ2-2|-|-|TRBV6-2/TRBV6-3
CASSLDTDDRKTGELFF
TGTGCCAGCAGTCTCGACACAGACGACAGAAAGACCGGGGAGCTGTTTTTT
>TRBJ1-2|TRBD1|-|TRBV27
CASSPRQGEGYGYTF
TGTGCCAGCAGTCCCCGACAGGGAGAGGGCTATGGCTACACCTTC
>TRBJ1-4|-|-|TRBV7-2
CASSLVAVQATNEKLFF
TGTGCCAGCAGCTTAGTTGCGGTACAGGCAACTAATGAAAAACTGTTTTTT
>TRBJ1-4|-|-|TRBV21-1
CASSTTGGLRANEKLFF
TGTGCCAGCAGCACTACAGGGGGCTTAAGGGCTAATGAAAAACTGTTTTTT
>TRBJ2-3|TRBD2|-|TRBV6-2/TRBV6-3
CASSYSSGDPDTQYF
TGTGCCAGCAGTTATAGCAGCGGGGACCCAGATACGCAGTATTTT
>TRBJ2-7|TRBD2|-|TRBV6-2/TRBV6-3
CASSYETPRTSGGTYEQYF
TGTGCCAGCAGTTACGAGACCCCCCGGACTAGCGGGGGAACCTACGAGCAGTACTTC
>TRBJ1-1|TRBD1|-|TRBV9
CASSAGQGAGTEAFF
TGTGCCAGCAGCGCGGGACAGGGGGCCGGTACTGAAGCTTTCTTT
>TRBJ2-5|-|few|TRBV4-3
CASSQRAGQETQYF
TGCGCCAGCAGCCAGAGAGCGGGTCAAGAGACCCAGTACTTC
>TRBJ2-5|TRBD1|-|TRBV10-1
CASSESGTGKETQYF
TGCGCCAGCAGTGAGTCCGGGACAGGGAAAGAGACCCAGTACTTC
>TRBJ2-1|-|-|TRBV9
CASSVAGTTGSGEQFF
TGTGCCAGCAGCGTAGCGGGGACAACAGGGAGCGGTGAGCAGTTCTTC